The 27 T cell receptor beta chains given below trace back to one sample, sequenced in a study of shared clonotypes between healthy human individuals. Profiled with immunoSEQ multiplex PCR; TCRdb holds only in-frame clones, not every one. The data hold millions of clones, with about 95% observed a single time. The naive CD8 fraction comprised CD45RO-negative cells positively selected for CCR7 and excluded terminally differentiated effector memory CD45RA+ cells. Material: naive CD8+ T cells sorted from blood. These receptor sequences come from a man aged 18-30 years in good health.

CDR3 region: CASSLGLAEGYQETQYF. CDR3 DNA: TGTGCCAGCAGCTTAGGACTAGCGGAGGGCTACCAAGAGACCCAGTACTTC. The chain uses TRBV7-9 and TRBJ2-5; 9 bases line up with TRBD2. The J segment lost 0 bases and the V segment lost 1 base, leaving 6 bases of the junction unmatched. This CDR3 comprises 17 residues. CDR1 and CDR2 from the germline V gene are SEHNR and FQNEAQ (reference sequence).

The chain carries TRBV7-9 and TRBJ1-4; 7 bases match TRBD1. From germline, CDR1 is SEHNR and CDR2 FQNEAQ (reference sequence). Trimming cost V 2 bases and J 4 bases; bases outside gene matches: 4. CDR3 length: 15 residues. CDR3 residues: CASSLLTGSNEKLFF. CDR3 DNA: TGTGCCAGCAGCTTATTGACAGGGAGTAATGAAAAACTGTTTTTT.

This chain connects TRBV29-1 to TRBJ2-1, with 8 bases aligning to TRBD2. Germline V gene sequence: CDR1 SQVTM, CDR2 ANQGSEA. The CDR3 has 11 amino acids. Trimming at V came to 6 bases and at J to 9 bases, leaving 4 bases not matched to a gene. The DNA of the CDR3 is TGCAGCGTCGACGGGGGGGGTGAGCAGTTCTTC. This translates into CSVDGGGEQFF.

The chain couples TRBV5-3 to TRBJ1-2; D gene uncertain. TRBV5-3 is an ORF for which the function is uncertain. This CDR3 contains 12 residues. V lost 5 bases to trimming and J lost 8 bases, with 13 bases between them. The CDR3 DNA follows: TGTGCCAGAAGTTTCGACCTTGGAGGCTACACCTTC. The encoded protein is CARSFDLGGYTF.

V is TRBV10-2 and J is TRBJ2-3, with D perhaps being TRBD1 or TRBD2 (5 bases each). Germline V gives CDR1 WSHSY, CDR2 SAAADI. V was shortened by 2 bases and J by 2 bases, with 8 bases between the two germline ends. This CDR3 contains 14 residues. DNA of the CDR3: TGCGCCAGCAGTGAGGGGGGATACACAGATACGCAGTATTTT. It is translated as CASSEGGYTDTQYF.

The J gene is TRBJ2-7, the V gene TRBV12-2; the D segment call TRBD1 is taken from the table without a DNA check. TRBV12-2 counts as a pseudogene. The CDR3 consists of 14 residues. For the CDR3, the DNA is TGTGCAAGTCGCCTGGGACAGGGAACCTACGAGCAGTACTTC. It is translated as CASRLGQGTYEQYF.

This clone appeared once. This chain connects TRBV4-3 to TRBJ2-7; D gene unclear. Per germline, CDR1 LGHNA and CDR2 YSLEER. V shed 0 bases and J shed 5 bases, with 14 bases lying between them. The CDR3 is made up of 15 amino acids. For the CDR3, the DNA is TGCGCCAGCAGCCAAGACTGGGCCCCTCGGGACGAGCAGTACTTC. As protein: CASSQDWAPRDEQYF.

The CDR3 nucleotides are TGCGCCAGCAGCTCGGGCCAGGGACAGGGGGCCGGCACAGATACGCAGTATTTT. Translated, it gives CASSSGQGQGAGTDTQYF. The chain links TRBV5-1 to TRBJ2-3; 12 positions match TRBD1. CDR1 is SGHRS and CDR2 is YFSETQ in the germline V gene. The V segment lost 3 bases and the J segment 1 base; nucleotides outside the gene matches: 9. The CDR3 sequence is 18 residues long.

The chain employs TRBV6-6 and TRBJ1-2; D not certain. The germline V gene encodes CDR1 MNHNY and CDR2 SVGAGI (reference sequence). This CDR3 has 14 amino acids. V lost 0 bases to trimming and J lost 4 bases, with 9 bases between them. As DNA, the CDR3 is TGTGCCAGCAGTTACTCGGCGGAAAGCTATGGCTACACCTTC. Its translation is CASSYSAESYGYTF.

The CDR3 sequence: CASSEGLAKETQYF. The DNA for the CDR3 is TGTGCCAGCAGCGAGGGACTAGCGAAAGAGACCCAGTACTTC. This sequence joins TRBV7-8 and TRBJ2-5; 10 nucleotides match TRBD2. Germline V CDR1 and CDR2: SGHVS, FQNEAQ. The CDR3 runs 14 residues. With V trimmed by 5 bases and J by 3 bases, 3 bases remained unmatched.

With respect to this clone: The sample has other DNA sequences that encode this CDR3 too. The chain couples TRBV27 to TRBJ2-1; 10 nucleotides agree with TRBD2. V was clipped by 5 bases and J by 4 bases; unmatched bases: 5. Germline CDR1 MNHEY, CDR2 SMNVEV (reference sequence). This CDR3 spans 15 amino acids. CDR3 sequence: CASSLAGEGYNEQFF. CDR3 DNA: TGTGCCAGCAGTCTAGCGGGAGAGGGTTACAATGAGCAGTTCTTC.

The genes are TRBV6-5 and TRBJ1-6, with 8 bases identical to TRBD1. The CDR3 extends over 15 amino acids. Germline CDR1 and CDR2: MNHEY and SVGAGI. V lost 4 bases to trimming and J lost 9 bases; unmatched junction nucleotides: 8. The CDR3 bases are TGTGCCAGCAGTTCGACAGGGGAAGATCTTTCACCCCTCCACTTT. It translates to CASSSTGEDLSPLHF.

The CDR3 region is CASRLEQGDLISYQETQYF. CDR3 coding DNA: TGTGCAAGTCGCTTAGAGCAGGGGGATCTCATATCGTACCAAGAGACCCAGTACTTC. The chain is built from TRBV12-2 and TRBJ2-5; whether TRBD1, the table's D call, matches the DNA was not checked. TRBV12-2 is annotated as a pseudogene. CDR3 length: 19 amino acids.

The chain has TRBV11-2 and TRBJ2-4; 7 bases map to TRBD2. Germline V gives CDR1 SGHAT, CDR2 FQNNGV. V lost 5 bases, J lost 1 base, and 8 bases stayed unmatched. The CDR3 contains 16 residues. In DNA, the CDR3 is TGTGCCAGCAGCACCGGACTAGTTAAGGCCAAAAACATTCAGTACTTC. Its protein product is CASSTGLVKAKNIQYF.

This clone came up once. This sequence joins TRBV28 and TRBJ1-1; 7 bases map to TRBD1. Germline loops: CDR1 MDHEN, CDR2 SYDVKM. The CDR3 consists of 15 residues. V was clipped by 6 bases and J by 3 bases; unmatched bases: 10. CDR3 amino acids: CASRFYGGGDTEAFF. In DNA, the CDR3 is TGTGCCAGCAGATTTTACGGAGGGGGCGACACTGAAGCTTTCTTT.

The chain carries TRBV29-1 and TRBJ1-2, with D perhaps TRBD1 (6 bases). The germline CDR1 and CDR2 sequences are SQVTM and ANQGSEA. The CDR3 loop spans 11 amino acids. Trimming left V 5 bases short and J 8 bases short, with 12 bases between. CDR3 nucleotides: TGCAGCGTTCCCAGGGGCGGGGGCTACACCTTC. Its protein is CSVPRGGGYTF.

This clone showed up just once. This sequence joins TRBV5-6 and TRBJ2-4; possible D gene TRBD1, 5 bases. The CDR3 is 11 amino acids. CDR1 SGHDT and CDR2 YYEEEE come from the germline V gene. V shed 2 bases and J shed 8 bases, with 5 bases lying between them. The CDR3 sequence is CASSFRDIQYF. The CDR3 region has the DNA TGTGCCAGCAGCTTCAGGGACATTCAGTACTTC.

As for this clone: Other nucleotide sequences from this sample produce the same CDR3. The chain joins TRBV5-6 to TRBJ2-7; D not certain. Germline CDR1 is SGHDT and CDR2 is YYEEEE. The CDR3 length is 14 residues. V lost 1 base and J lost 3, with 11 bases in between. CDR3 nucleotide sequence: TGTGCCAGCAGCTTGAACTTGGCAGTCTACGAGCAGTACTTC. Protein: CASSLNLAVYEQYF.

V is TRBV10-1 and J is TRBJ1-5; D not certain. The V and J ends lost 0 bases and 6 bases respectively, with 6 bases between them. The CDR3 sequence is 13 residues long. Germline V CDR1 and CDR2: WNHNN, SYGVQD (reference sequence). This chain's CDR3 is CASSESGPQPQHF. The CDR3 DNA sequence: TGCGCCAGCAGTGAGTCCGGGCCTCAGCCCCAGCATTTT.

The chain couples TRBV27 to TRBJ2-2; no reliable D call. Per germline, CDR1 MNHEY and CDR2 SMNVEV (reference sequence). This CDR3 contains 14 residues. V lost 2 bases, J lost 6 bases, and 10 bases lay in between. CDR3 nucleotides: TGTGCCAGCAGTTTACTCCAGAGTCCCGGGGAGCTGTTTTTT. Translated, it gives CASSLLQSPGELFF.

The chain uses TRBV6-1 and TRBJ2-1; TRBD1 is a possible D gene (6 bases). This CDR3 spans 16 amino acids. CDR1 is MNHNS, CDR2 SASEGT, per germline. Trimming took 1 base from V and 8 from J, leaving 18 bases between them. Here the CDR3 DNA reads TGTGCCAGCAGTGAAGACGTGACAGGAGGAGGAGATGAGCAGTTCTTC. This encodes CASSEDVTGGGDEQFF.

This clone is a singleton in its sample. The CDR3 sequence: CASSLGPKGAYGYTF. Written as DNA, the CDR3 is TGTGCCAGCAGCCTCGGTCCAAAGGGGGCCTATGGCTACACCTTC. The V and J genes are TRBV11-2 and TRBJ1-2; 7 nucleotides agree with TRBD1. The V gene's germline CDR1 is SGHAT and CDR2 FQNNGV. This CDR3 region has 15 residues. With V trimmed by 5 bases and J by 4 bases, 10 bases remained unmatched.

V is TRBV4-3 and J is TRBJ2-1; maybe TRBD1 (6 bases). Germline assignment: CDR1 LGHNA and CDR2 YSLEER. V lost 3 bases and J lost 6, with 18 bases in between. The CDR3 is made up of 16 amino acids. The CDR3 loop is CASSQAPPQGPNEQFF. The CDR3 region has the DNA TGCGCCAGCAGCCAGGCTCCCCCACAGGGCCCCAATGAGCAGTTCTTC.

A remark on this clone: The same CDR3 also results from other DNA sequences found in this sample. The chain has TRBV2 and TRBJ1-2; D is unresolved. CDR1 SNHLY and CDR2 FYNNEI come from the germline V gene. The CDR3 sequence is 13 residues long. V was trimmed by 1 base and J by 4 bases, leaving 7 bases between them. The CDR3 spells CASSEGQAYGYTF. The CDR3 nucleotides are TGTGCCAGCAGTGAAGGGCAGGCCTATGGCTACACCTTC.

The CDR3 coding sequence is TGTGCCAGCAGCTGGGACTTCTCTTTTAGCACAGATACGCAGTATTTT. Residues: CASSWDFSFSTDTQYF. The chain joins TRBV7-2 to TRBJ2-3; tentatively, D is TRBD2 (6 bases). CDR3 length: 16 residues. The V end lost 4 bases, the J end lost 0 bases, and 14 bases lay between the germline ends. The V gene's germline CDR1 is SGHTA and CDR2 FQGNSA.

This clone was detected only once. J is TRBJ2-7 and V is TRBV6-1, with unresolved D. The CDR3 contains 14 residues. V lost 5 bases to trimming and J lost 0 bases, with 11 bases between them. Per germline, CDR1 MNHNS and CDR2 SASEGT. CDR3 nucleotide sequence: TGTGCCAGCAGTCATATAGCCATCTCCTACGAGCAGTACTTC. Its translation is CASSHIAISYEQYF.

The rearrangement links TRBV7-9 to TRBJ1-1; no definite D call. The CDR3 length is 13 residues. With 1 base removed from V and 3 bases from J, the gap between germline ends came to 6 bases. The germline gives CDR1 SEHNR, CDR2 FQNEAQ (reference sequence). The chain's CDR3 is CASSLEFHTEAFF. Written as DNA, the CDR3 is TGTGCCAGCAGCTTAGAATTCCACACTGAAGCTTTCTTT.